Below are 20 T cell receptor beta chains sequenced from a single sample in a study of cytomegalovirus exposure and HLA in healthy donors. PCR primers comprised 60 Vbeta and 13 Jbeta primers. The repertoire was sequenced with immunoSEQ multiplex PCR; TCRdb's copy has only in-frame clones and lacks some. The table has over 150,000 clones, roughly two thirds seen once. Sequenced sample: PBMCs. These receptors were obtained from a woman aged 25 to 45 in good health and CMV-seronegative.

A few counts support this clone. The rearrangement joins TRBV7-6 to TRBJ2-1, with TRBD2 identical over 10 bases. Per the germline V gene, CDR1 is SGHVS and CDR2 is FNYEAQ. The length of the CDR3 is 18 residues. V trimming: 0 bases; J trimming: 0 bases; junction bases outside the gene matches: 5. CDR3 in amino acids: CASSLALAGDSSYNEQFF. CDR3 in DNA: TGTGCCAGCAGCTTAGCTCTAGCGGGGGACTCCTCCTACAATGAGCAGTTCTTC. The entire variable domain, with the rest obtained from reference TRBV7-6 and TRBJ2-1, is as follows: GAGVSQSPRYKVTKRGQDVALRCDPISGHVSLYWYRQALGQGPEFLTYFNYEAQQDKSGLPNDRFSAERPEGSISTLTIQRTEQRDSAMYRCASSLALAGDSSYNEQFFGPGTRLTVL.

The chain is built from TRBV19 and TRBJ1-5, with 9 bases lining up with TRBD1. This CDR3 is built from 15 residues. Germline V CDR1 and CDR2: LNHDA, SQIVND (reference sequence). After removal of 4 bases from V and 7 bases from J, the junction contained 8 bases not matched to a gene. CDR3 loop: CASSTPGTGTQPQHF. As DNA, the CDR3 is TGTGCCAGTAGTACCCCCGGGACAGGGACCCAGCCCCAGCATTTT.

The chain couples TRBV9 to TRBJ2-3; the D is unclear. CDR3 length equals 14 residues. Germline V gene data show CDR1 as SGDLS and CDR2 as YYNGEE. V shed 3 bases and J shed 8 bases, with 16 bases lying between them. CDR3 sequence reads: CASSALLSGATQYF. CDR3 in DNA: TGTGCCAGCAGCGCTCTCCTATCTGGAGCTACGCAGTATTTT.

This clone was counted only a few times. V gene TRBV28 combines with J gene TRBJ1-3; D possibly corresponds to TRBD1 (5 bases). The ends were cut back, 6 bases at V and 0 bases at J, with 15 bases in the middle. The CDR3 has 16 amino acids. Germline V gene data show CDR1 as MDHEN and CDR2 as SYDVKM. CDR3: CASSLVDIYSGNTIYF. The CDR3 nucleotides are TGTGCCAGCAGCTTAGTGGACATCTACTCTGGAAACACCATATATTTT.

This clone was seen a few times. This chain joins TRBV5-6 and TRBJ1-3, with D perhaps matching TRBD1 (6 bases). V gave up 4 bases and J gave up 2 bases, with 16 bases separating them. There are 16 residues in the CDR3. In germline, CDR1 is SGHDT, CDR2 YYEEEE. CDR3 DNA: TGTGCCAGCAGCGACCTAAACTGGGACACTGGAAACACCATATATTTT. It encodes CASSDLNWDTGNTIYF. Full variable domain (outside the CDR3, taken from reference TRBV5-6 and TRBJ1-3): DAGVTQSPTHLIKTRGQQVTLRCSPKSGHDTVSWYQQALGQGPQFIFQYYEEEERQRGNFPDRFSGHQFPNYSSELNVNALLLGDSALYLCASSDLNWDTGNTIYFGEGSWLTVV.

The gene calls are TRBV7-2 and TRBJ2-3, with D possibly TRBD2 on 5 matching bases. The CDR3 has 13 amino acids. Trimming cost V 6 bases and J 9 bases, with 16 bases left between them. The V gene's germline CDR1 is SGHTA and CDR2 FQGNSA. The CDR3 DNA is TGTGCCAGCAGGCCTGACCCTAGCACGACGCAGTATTTT. Its translation is CASRPDPSTTQYF.

The chain links TRBV9 to TRBJ1-2, with D unresolved. The germline gives CDR1 SGDLS, CDR2 YYNGEE. The CDR3 sequence is 14 residues long. Trimming removed 0 bases from V and 4 bases from J, with 10 bases in between. This CDR3 is CASSVEKSGYGYTF. CDR3 DNA: TGTGCCAGCAGCGTAGAAAAGTCCGGCTATGGCTACACCTTC.

V gene TRBV30 combines with J gene TRBJ2-4, with D tentatively TRBD1 (6 bases). V was trimmed by 0 bases and J by 3 bases, leaving 9 bases between them. Germline CDR1 GTSNPN, CDR2 SVGIG (reference sequence). This CDR3 region has 14 residues. CDR3 protein: CAWSVQDSKNIQYF. In DNA form, the CDR3 reads TGTGCCTGGAGTGTACAGGACAGCAAAAACATTCAGTACTTC.

The chain couples TRBV30 to TRBJ1-2; a possible D gene is TRBD1 (6 bases). The CDR3 runs 11 residues. CDR1 is GTSNPN and CDR2 is SVGIG in the germline V gene (reference sequence). V was pared by 4 bases and J by 8 bases, with 11 bases between. CDR3 nucleotide sequence: TGTGCCTGGAACAGGGCGGACGGCTACACCTTC. Translating gives CAWNRADGYTF.

V and J are TRBV28 and TRBJ1-2, with D uncertain. The CDR3 has 13 amino acids. Trimming removed 4 bases from V and 2 bases from J, with 8 bases in between. Germline CDR1 is MDHEN and CDR2 is SYDVKM. CDR3 amino acids: CASSSPLNYGYTF. The DNA for the CDR3 is TGTGCCAGCAGTTCCCCACTCAACTATGGCTACACCTTC.

Only a few counts were recorded for this clone. The rearrangement links TRBV4-3 to TRBJ1-4; no clear D. Germline loops: CDR1 LGHNA, CDR2 YSLEER. Trimming shortened V by 2 bases and J by 3 bases, and 13 bases separated the two germline ends. This CDR3 is built from 16 residues. The CDR3 nucleotides read TGCGCCAGCAGCCAAACTCCGGGTTCATCTAATGAAAAACTGTTTTTT. Protein sequence: CASSQTPGSSNEKLFF.

The chain carries TRBV19 and TRBJ2-1; maybe TRBD2 (5 bases). The CDR3 has 15 amino acids. The germline V gene has CDR1 LNHDA and CDR2 SQIVND (reference sequence). Trimming left V 4 bases short and J 10 bases short, with 20 bases between. CDR3 protein: CASSTVYGPEGEQFF. The CDR3 region has the DNA TGTGCCAGTAGTACGGTGTACGGCCCCGAGGGAGAGCAGTTCTTC.

V is TRBV5-1 and J is TRBJ2-3; TRBD2 agrees at 11 bases. J was trimmed by 4 bases and V by 0 bases; bases with no gene match: 1. There are 15 residues in the CDR3. Germline V gene lookup returns CDR1 SGHRS and CDR2 YFSETQ. The CDR3 nucleotides are TGCGCCAGCAGCTTGGGGACTAGCGGGTCAGATACGCAGTATTTT. Translating it yields CASSLGTSGSDTQYF.

The genes are TRBV5-4 and TRBJ2-1, with 9 bases that match TRBD2. CDR1 SGHNT and CDR2 YYREEE come from the germline V gene (reference sequence). V shed 0 bases and J 8 bases; nucleotides not matched to a gene: 6. The CDR3 covers 15 residues. This CDR3 reads CASSLVGSGGHEQFF. In DNA form, the CDR3 reads TGTGCCAGCAGCTTGGTTGGTAGCGGGGGCCATGAGCAGTTCTTC. Looking up the rest from reference TRBV5-4 and TRBJ2-1 gives the full variable domain: ETGVTQSPTHLIKTRGQQVTLRCSSQSGHNTVSWYQQALGQGPQFIFQYYREEENGRGNFPPRFSGLQFPNYSSELNVNALELDDSALYLCASSLVGSGGHEQFFGPGTRLTVL.

This sequence joins TRBV15 and TRBJ2-5, with TRBD2 as a possible D gene (7 bases). From germline, CDR1 is LNHNV and CDR2 YYDKDF (reference sequence). The CDR3 is 16 amino acids. V dropped 1 base and J dropped 7 bases, with 19 bases sitting between them. The DNA for the CDR3 is TGTGCCACCAGCAGAGGGGGGGGGCTAGCGGCACGGACCCAGTACTTC. It yields the protein CATSRGGGLAARTQYF.

The J gene is TRBJ2-1, the V gene TRBV19, with 12 positions matching TRBD1. V lost 9 bases and J lost 7; bases outside the gene matches: 7. CDR1 and CDR2 (germline): LNHDA, SQIVND (reference sequence). The CDR3 runs 14 residues. CDR3 bases: TGTGCCAGCGTCGGGACAGGGGGCAAGAATGAGCAGTTCTTC. Translated, it gives CASVGTGGKNEQFF.

The chain joins TRBV27 to TRBJ1-1, with D perhaps TRBD1 (5 bases). CDR1 is MNHEY and CDR2 is SMNVEV in the germline V gene (reference sequence). This CDR3 is 13 amino acids long. V gave up 5 bases and J gave up 5 bases, with 12 bases separating them. DNA of the CDR3: TGTGCCAGCAGTGCCAGGGTGGGTACTGAAGCTTTCTTT. It encodes CASSARVGTEAFF.

This clone came up a few times. The chain recombines TRBV29-1 with TRBJ2-1; 10 bases fit TRBD2. The CDR3 spans 14 residues. Germline trimming cut 6 bases from V and 4 bases from J; bases unmatched to any gene: 6. The V gene's germline CDR1 is SQVTM and CDR2 ANQGSEA. Here the CDR3 reads CSVRTSGLYNEQFF. Here the CDR3 DNA reads TGCAGCGTGAGGACTAGCGGCCTATACAATGAGCAGTTCTTC.

This clone was seen once. The V gene is TRBV10-3, the J gene TRBJ2-1, with TRBD2 matching over 14 bases. CDR1 is ENHRY and CDR2 is SYGVKD in the germline V gene. CDR3 size: 18 residues. V trimming: 4 bases; J trimming: 7 bases; junction bases outside the gene matches: 12. The CDR3 nucleotides are TGTGCCATCAGTGCGGGGACTAGCGGGAGCTCCAGCCGAAATGAGCAGTTCTTC. Protein: CAISAGTSGSSSRNEQFF.

The chain has TRBV15 and TRBJ2-1; 8 bases fit TRBD1. CDR3 length: 16 amino acids. The V segment lost 6 bases and the J segment 4 bases; nucleotides outside the gene matches: 11. Germline V lookup: CDR1 LNHNV, CDR2 YYDKDF (reference sequence). The CDR3 DNA is TGTGCCACCAGTCCCGAAACAGGGGGATATTACAATGAGCAGTTCTTC. It encodes CATSPETGGYYNEQFF.